This T cell receptor beta chain is from a study of T-cell memory formation after mild COVID-19. Germline CDR1 LGHNA, CDR2 YSLEER. With 2 bases clipped from V and 0 bases from J, the junction kept 9 bases outside the gene matches. The CDR3 is 18 residues long. TCRdb re-analysed the 5' RACE reads in MiXCR, keeping a single row per CDR3 protein. This table has almost 350,000 distinct CDR3 sequences, 20% to 25% appearing once. The TCR comes from a man aged 18 to 29 who had mild COVID-19 (a few samples of this study predate the infection). Cell type and time point are not known. The sample taken for sequencing was PBMCs or a T cell subset sorted from them (not recorded which). This chain links TRBV4-3 with TRBJ1-3; 8 nucleotides line up with TRBD1. CDR3 protein: CASSQHYDRGHSGNTIYF. CDR3 coding DNA: TGCGCCAGCAGCCAACACTACGACAGGGGACACTCTGGAAACACCATATATTTT.